The clone carrying this TCR beta chain was detected only a few times. Antigen specificity is unknown. This sample was included in a study of T-cell reconstitution after alpha-beta-depleted transplantation in children. TCRbeta library construction was performed incorporating unique molecular identifiers. A single record per CDR3 protein comes from TCRdb applying MiXCR to the PCR reads. This sample has approximately 520,000 distinct CDR3 sequences; over 10% occur once, and the top ten carry 12% to 15%. Study-wide results and limits: Reports say that about two months after transplant, the alpha-beta T cells came out of several hundred graft clones that had expanded. Surviving recipient T cells and thymic progenitors underlay high day-60 TCRbeta diversity in some patients. After one year, T-cell counts and TCRbeta diversity mostly came from new T cells.

The CDR3 runs to 18 residues. In germline, CDR1 is MDHEN, CDR2 SYDVKM. With 6 bases removed from V and 0 bases from J, the gap between germline ends came to 24 bases. The V and J genes are TRBV28 and TRBJ2-7; D perhaps matches TRBD1 (6 bases). Sequenced material: PBMCs, mostly from graft donor cells, taken 180 days after TCRalphabeta/CD19-depleted stem cell transplant. The TCR comes from a female patient aged 2-15 years who had a stem cell transplant for aplastic anemia, so the T cells may come from the graft donor. CDR3: CASSHGAHGTPLSYEQYF. CDR3 nucleotides: TGTGCCAGCAGCCATGGGGCCCACGGGACACCGCTCTCCTACGAGCAGTACTTC.